This T cell receptor beta chain derives from a study of response to subunit inactivated influenza vaccine. Germline V gene sequence: CDR1 KGHSH, CDR2 LQKENI. This CDR3 is built from 15 residues. V lost 5 bases, J lost 1 base, and 3 bases stayed unmatched. This clonotype was observed many times. MiXCR was run by TCRdb on the RT-PCR reads, yielding one entry per CDR3 protein. The repertoire holds 500,000 to 600,000 distinct CDR3 sequences, with approximately 11% as singletons. These data were also filed under a second study, of T cells expressing NK-cell markers. That work states: In generating TCR beta cDNA, 5'RACE template switching with UMIs was used. Among the eight sequenced donors, seven tested HCMV-seropositive and one tested seronegative.

The receptor was derived from a man in his fifties or sixties who received an inactivated influenza vaccine. The sample in question was PBMCs from blood, obtained on the day of vaccination. This rearrangement joins TRBV18 to TRBJ1-5, with 9 bases that match TRBD1. The CDR3 loop reads CASSGDRASNQPQHF. Written as DNA, the CDR3 is TGTGCCAGCTCAGGGGACAGGGCAAGCAATCAGCCCCAGCATTTT.